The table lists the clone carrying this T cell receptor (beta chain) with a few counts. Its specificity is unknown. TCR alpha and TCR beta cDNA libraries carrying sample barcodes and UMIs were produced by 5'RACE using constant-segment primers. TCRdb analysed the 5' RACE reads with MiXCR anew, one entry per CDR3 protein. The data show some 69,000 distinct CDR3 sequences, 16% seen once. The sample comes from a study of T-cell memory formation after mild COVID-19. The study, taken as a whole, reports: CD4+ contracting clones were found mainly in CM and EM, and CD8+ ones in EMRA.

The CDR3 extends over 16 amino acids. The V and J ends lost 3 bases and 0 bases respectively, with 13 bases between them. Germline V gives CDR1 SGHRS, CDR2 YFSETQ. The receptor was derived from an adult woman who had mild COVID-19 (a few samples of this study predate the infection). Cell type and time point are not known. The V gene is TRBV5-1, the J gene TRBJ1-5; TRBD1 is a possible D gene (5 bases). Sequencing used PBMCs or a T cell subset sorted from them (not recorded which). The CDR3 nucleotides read TGCGCCAGCAGCTCCGCCGGGGGGTCTAGCAATCAGCCCCAGCATTTT. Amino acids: CASSSAGGSSNQPQHF.